The rows below give T cell receptor beta chains drawn from one sample of a study of T cell responses to AZD1222 COVID-19 vaccine. Here immunoSEQ multiplex PCR was the method, and the copy in TCRdb shows in-frame clones only, minus some. This table holds around 140,000 clones, over 90% found once. The sequencing here drew on peripheral blood, taken on day 0 of MenACWY control vaccination. The receptors derive from an adult in good health. Both conserved end residues are part of each CDR3. D genes are given only for firm matches. Clone size is stated in some rows and not others, as once, few, many or a class when expanded.

J gene: TRBJ1-1
D gene: -
V gene: TRBV5-1
clone size: -
CDR3 protein: CASSLDGSTEAFF
CDR3 DNA: TGCGCCAGCAGCTTGGACGGATCCACTGAAGCTTTCTTT

J gene: TRBJ1-5
D gene: TRBD1
V gene: TRBV6-2/TRBV6-3
clone size: -
CDR3 protein: CASSRKDRNGGQPQHF
CDR3 DNA: TGTGCCAGCAGTCGTAAGGACAGGAATGGGGGTCAGCCCCAGCATTTT

J gene: TRBJ2-7
D gene: -
V gene: TRBV29-1
clone size: -
CDR3 protein: CSVDGGNRSYEQYF
CDR3 DNA: TGCAGCGTTGATGGGGGGAACCGTTCCTACGAGCAGTACTTC

J gene: TRBJ2-3
D gene: TRBD2
V gene: TRBV2
clone size: -
CDR3 protein: CASSEALLAVLTDTQYF
CDR3 DNA: TGTGCCAGCAGTGAAGCATTACTAGCGGTACTCACAGATACGCAGTATTTT

J gene: TRBJ1-1
D gene: TRBD1
V gene: TRBV28
clone size: -
CDR3 protein: CASSLMGWQGAGTEAFF
CDR3 DNA: TGTGCCAGCAGTTTAATGGGGTGGCAGGGGGCGGGCACTGAAGCTTTCTTT

J gene: TRBJ1-1
D gene: TRBD1
V gene: TRBV20-1
clone size: -
CDR3 protein: CSASRDRDTEAFF
CDR3 DNA: TGCAGTGCTAGTCGGGACAGGGACACTGAAGCTTTCTTT

J gene: TRBJ1-4
D gene: -
V gene: TRBV28
clone size: -
CDR3 protein: CASRWIGGTKLFF
CDR3 DNA: TGTGCCAGCAGGTGGATAGGGGGTACTAAACTGTTTTTT

J gene: TRBJ1-1
D gene: TRBD1
V gene: TRBV6-6
clone size: once
CDR3 protein: CASSYTGGAGTTEAFF
CDR3 DNA: TGTGCCAGCAGTTACACAGGGGGCGCCGGGACCACTGAAGCTTTCTTT

J gene: TRBJ2-1
D gene: -
V gene: TRBV9
clone size: -
CDR3 protein: CASSPERGSSYNEQFF
CDR3 DNA: TGTGCCAGCAGCCCCGAAAGGGGAAGCTCCTACAATGAGCAGTTCTTC

J gene: TRBJ2-2
D gene: TRBD1
V gene: TRBV10-3
clone size: -
CDR3 protein: CAINPGTGEGTGELFF
CDR3 DNA: TGTGCCATCAACCCCGGGACAGGGGAGGGAACCGGGGAGCTGTTTTTT

J gene: TRBJ1-1
D gene: -
V gene: TRBV24-1
clone size: -
CDR3 protein: CATSITGTEAFF
CDR3 DNA: TGTGCCACCAGTATTACGGGGACTGAAGCTTTCTTT

J gene: TRBJ2-3
D gene: -
V gene: TRBV5-3
clone size: -
CDR3 protein: CARPLAPGGRWADTQYF
CDR3 DNA: TGTGCCAGACCCCTAGCCCCCGGGGGGCGCTGGGCAGATACGCAGTATTTT

J gene: TRBJ1-1
D gene: -
V gene: TRBV9
clone size: once
CDR3 protein: CASSVSPWAEAFF
CDR3 DNA: TGTGCCAGCAGCGTTAGCCCGTGGGCTGAAGCTTTCTTT

J gene: TRBJ1-4
D gene: -
V gene: TRBV4-3
clone size: -
CDR3 protein: CASSPGPNRGKEKLFF
CDR3 DNA: TGCGCCAGCAGCCCCGGCCCCAATCGTGGAAAGGAAAAACTGTTTTTT

J gene: TRBJ1-2
D gene: TRBD1
V gene: TRBV6-5
clone size: -
CDR3 protein: CASSPQGASGYTF
CDR3 DNA: TGTGCCAGCAGTCCACAGGGGGCTAGCGGCTACACCTTC

J gene: TRBJ1-2
D gene: -
V gene: TRBV27
clone size: -
CDR3 protein: CASSLSAGSGYTF
CDR3 DNA: TGTGCCAGCAGTTTATCGGCAGGCTCTGGCTACACCTTC

J gene: TRBJ1-2
D gene: -
V gene: TRBV15
clone size: -
CDR3 protein: CATSMDGGVNGYTF
CDR3 DNA: TGTGCCACCAGCATGGACGGGGGGGTTAACGGCTACACCTTC

J gene: TRBJ1-5
D gene: -
V gene: TRBV6-8
clone size: -
CDR3 protein: CASCIFLRARWSNQPQHF
CDR3 DNA: TGTGCCAGTTGTATCTTTTTAAGGGCTCGGTGGAGCAATCAGCCCCAGCATTTT

J gene: TRBJ2-1
D gene: TRBD2
V gene: TRBV7-8
clone size: -
CDR3 protein: CASSLTGLAFF
CDR3 DNA: TGTGCCAGCAGCCTCACGGGACTAGCGTTCTTC

J gene: TRBJ2-2
D gene: TRBD2
V gene: TRBV18
clone size: -
CDR3 protein: CASSPGLAGVATGELFF
CDR3 DNA: TGTGCCAGCTCACCGGGACTAGCGGGAGTCGCGACCGGGGAGCTGTTTTTT

J gene: TRBJ1-2
D gene: TRBD1
V gene: TRBV19
clone size: -
CDR3 protein: CASSSGTGVYGYTF
CDR3 DNA: TGTGCCAGTAGTTCAGGGACAGGGGTCTATGGCTACACCTTC

J gene: TRBJ2-5
D gene: TRBD1
V gene: TRBV29-1
clone size: -
CDR3 protein: CSVSDRAIWETQYF
CDR3 DNA: TGCAGCGTTTCCGACAGGGCGATTTGGGAGACCCAGTACTTC

J gene: TRBJ2-3
D gene: TRBD2
V gene: TRBV19
clone size: -
CDR3 protein: CASSLGTSGESTDTQYF
CDR3 DNA: TGTGCCAGTAGTCTCGGGACTAGCGGGGAAAGCACAGATACGCAGTATTTT